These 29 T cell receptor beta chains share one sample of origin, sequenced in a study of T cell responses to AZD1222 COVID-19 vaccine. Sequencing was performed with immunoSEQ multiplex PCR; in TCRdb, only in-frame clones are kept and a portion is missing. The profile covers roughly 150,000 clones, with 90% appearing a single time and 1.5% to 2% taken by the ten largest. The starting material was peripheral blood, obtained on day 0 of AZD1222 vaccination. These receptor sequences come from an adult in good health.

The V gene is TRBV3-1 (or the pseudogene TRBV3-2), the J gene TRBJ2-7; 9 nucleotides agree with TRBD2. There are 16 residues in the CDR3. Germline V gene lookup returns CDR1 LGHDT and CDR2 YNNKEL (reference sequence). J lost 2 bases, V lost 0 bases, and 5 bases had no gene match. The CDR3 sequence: CASSQEGLAGTYEQYF. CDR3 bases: TGTGCCAGCAGCCAAGAAGGCCTAGCGGGAACCTACGAGCAGTACTTC.

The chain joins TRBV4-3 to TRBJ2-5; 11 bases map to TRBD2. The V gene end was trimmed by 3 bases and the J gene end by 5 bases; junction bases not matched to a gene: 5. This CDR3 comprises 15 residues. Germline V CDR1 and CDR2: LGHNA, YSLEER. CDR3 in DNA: TGCGCCAGCAGCCAGAGGATAGCGGGAGGGGAGACCCAGTACTTC. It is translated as CASSQRIAGGETQYF.

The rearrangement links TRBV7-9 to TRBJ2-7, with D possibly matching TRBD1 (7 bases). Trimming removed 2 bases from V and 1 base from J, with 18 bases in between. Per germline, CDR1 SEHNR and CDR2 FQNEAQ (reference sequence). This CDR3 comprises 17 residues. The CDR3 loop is CASSLFAATGTSYEQYF. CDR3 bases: TGTGCCAGCAGCTTATTTGCGGCGACAGGGACTTCCTACGAGCAGTACTTC.

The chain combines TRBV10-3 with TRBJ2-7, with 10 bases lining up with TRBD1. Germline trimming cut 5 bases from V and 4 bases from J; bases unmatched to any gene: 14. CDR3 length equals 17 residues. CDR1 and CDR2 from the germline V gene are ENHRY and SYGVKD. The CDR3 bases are TGTGCCATCAGTAATACGATGCCGGGACAGGGGACATACGAGCAGTACTTC. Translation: CAISNTMPGQGTYEQYF.

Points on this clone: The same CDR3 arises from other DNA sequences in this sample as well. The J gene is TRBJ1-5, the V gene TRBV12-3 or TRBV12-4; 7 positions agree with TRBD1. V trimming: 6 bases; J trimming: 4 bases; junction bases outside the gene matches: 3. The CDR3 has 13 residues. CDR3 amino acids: CASRGQTNQPQHF. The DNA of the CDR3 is TGTGCCAGCAGGGGACAGACTAATCAGCCCCAGCATTTT.

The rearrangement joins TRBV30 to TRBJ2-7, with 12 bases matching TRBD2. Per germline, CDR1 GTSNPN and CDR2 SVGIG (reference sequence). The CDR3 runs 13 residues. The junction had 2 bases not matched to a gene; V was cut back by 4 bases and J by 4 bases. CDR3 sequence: CAWTSGRVYEQYF. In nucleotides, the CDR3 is TGTGCCTGGACTAGCGGGAGGGTTTACGAGCAGTACTTC.

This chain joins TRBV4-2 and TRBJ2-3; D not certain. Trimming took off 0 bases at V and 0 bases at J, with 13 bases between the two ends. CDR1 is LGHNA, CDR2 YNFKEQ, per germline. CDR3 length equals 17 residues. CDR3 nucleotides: TGTGCCAGCAGCCAAGAATGGATGACTGAAAGCACAGATACGCAGTATTTT. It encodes CASSQEWMTESTDTQYF.

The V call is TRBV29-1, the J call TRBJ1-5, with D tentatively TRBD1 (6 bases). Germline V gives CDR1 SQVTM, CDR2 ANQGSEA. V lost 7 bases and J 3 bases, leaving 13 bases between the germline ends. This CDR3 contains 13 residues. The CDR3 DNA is TGCAGCGCACAGCCAGGGGACAATCAGCCCCAGCATTTT. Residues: CSAQPGDNQPQHF.

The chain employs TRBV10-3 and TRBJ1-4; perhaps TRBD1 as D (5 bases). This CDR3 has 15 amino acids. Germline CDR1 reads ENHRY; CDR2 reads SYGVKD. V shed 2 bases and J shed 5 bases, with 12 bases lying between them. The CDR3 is CAISENRGLNEKLFF. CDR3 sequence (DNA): TGTGCCATCAGTGAGAATAGGGGACTGAATGAAAAACTGTTTTTT.

The CDR3 region is CASSYRRLAGRAETQYF. The CDR3 DNA follows: TGTGCCAGCAGTTACCGGAGACTAGCGGGACGAGCGGAGACCCAGTACTTC. The chain employs TRBV6-2 or TRBV6-3 and TRBJ2-5, with 11 bases that match TRBD2. Germline CDR1 is MNHEY and CDR2 is SVGEGT. V dropped 2 bases and J dropped 5; count of bases not matched to a gene: 10. The CDR3 is 17 amino acids.

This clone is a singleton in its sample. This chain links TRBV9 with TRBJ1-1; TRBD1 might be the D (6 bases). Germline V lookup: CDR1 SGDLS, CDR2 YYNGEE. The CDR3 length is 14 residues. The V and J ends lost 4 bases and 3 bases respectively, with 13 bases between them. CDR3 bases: TGTGCCAGCAGCCCGGAGACAGGCGACACTGAAGCTTTCTTT. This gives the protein CASSPETGDTEAFF.

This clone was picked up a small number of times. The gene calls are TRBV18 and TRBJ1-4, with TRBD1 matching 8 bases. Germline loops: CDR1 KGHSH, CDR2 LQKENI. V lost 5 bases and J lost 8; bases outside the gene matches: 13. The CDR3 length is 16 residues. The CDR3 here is CASSASPGTGGEKLFF. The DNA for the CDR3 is TGTGCCAGCTCAGCCTCCCCCGGGACAGGTGGCGAAAAACTGTTTTTT.

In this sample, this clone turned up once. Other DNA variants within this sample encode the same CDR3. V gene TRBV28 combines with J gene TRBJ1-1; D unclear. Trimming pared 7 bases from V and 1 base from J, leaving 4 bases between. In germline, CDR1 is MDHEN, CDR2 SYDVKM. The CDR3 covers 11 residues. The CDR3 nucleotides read TGTGCCAGCATTGAGAACACTGAAGCTTTCTTT. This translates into CASIENTEAFF.

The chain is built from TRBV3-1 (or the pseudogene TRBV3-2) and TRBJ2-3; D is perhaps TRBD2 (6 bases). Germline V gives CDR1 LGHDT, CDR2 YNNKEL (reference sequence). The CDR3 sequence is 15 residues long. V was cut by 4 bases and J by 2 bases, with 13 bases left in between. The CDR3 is CASSPIAESTDTQYF. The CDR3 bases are TGTGCCAGCAGCCCTATAGCGGAATCCACAGATACGCAGTATTTT.

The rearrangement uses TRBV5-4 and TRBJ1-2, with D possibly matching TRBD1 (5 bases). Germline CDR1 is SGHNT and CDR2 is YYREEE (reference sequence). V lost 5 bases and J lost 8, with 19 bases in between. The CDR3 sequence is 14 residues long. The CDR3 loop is CASRGMGGTVGYTF. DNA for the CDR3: TGTGCCAGCAGGGGAATGGGGGGGACCGTGGGCTACACCTTC. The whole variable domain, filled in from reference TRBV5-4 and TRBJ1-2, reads ETGVTQSPTHLIKTRGQQVTLRCSSQSGHNTVSWYQQALGQGPQFIFQYYREEENGRGNFPPRFSGLQFPNYSSELNVNALELDDSALYLCASRGMGGTVGYTFGSGTRLTVV.

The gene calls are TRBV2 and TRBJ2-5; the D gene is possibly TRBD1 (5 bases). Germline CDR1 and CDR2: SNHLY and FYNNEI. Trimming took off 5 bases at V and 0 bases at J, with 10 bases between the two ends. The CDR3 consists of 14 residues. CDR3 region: CASSPGWYQETQYF. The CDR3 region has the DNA TGTGCCAGCAGTCCAGGGTGGTACCAAGAGACCCAGTACTTC. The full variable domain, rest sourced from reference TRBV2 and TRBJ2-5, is EPEVTQTPSHQVTQMGQEVILRCVPISNHLYFYWYRQILGQKVEFLVSFYNNEISEKSEIFDDQFSVERPDGSNFTLKIRSTKLEDSAMYFCASSPGWYQETQYFGPGTRLLVL.

The CDR3 spells CASSLAPGEAFF. The CDR3 DNA reads TGTGCCAGCAGCTTAGCCCCAGGGGAAGCTTTCTTT. The chain combines TRBV7-9 with TRBJ1-1, with D tentatively TRBD1 (5 bases). From germline, CDR1 is SEHNR and CDR2 FQNEAQ (reference sequence). Trimming removed 0 bases at V and 8 bases at J, with 7 bases between. The CDR3 contains 12 residues.

The CDR3 region has the DNA TGTGCCAGTCGAGGGGGTTGGCAAGAGACCCAGTACTTC. It codes for CASRGGWQETQYF. The rearrangement joins TRBV19 to TRBJ2-5; maybe TRBD1 (6 bases). The CDR3 runs to 13 residues. Germline CDR1 reads LNHDA; CDR2 reads SQIVND (reference sequence). V lost 8 bases, J lost 2 bases, and 12 bases lay in between.

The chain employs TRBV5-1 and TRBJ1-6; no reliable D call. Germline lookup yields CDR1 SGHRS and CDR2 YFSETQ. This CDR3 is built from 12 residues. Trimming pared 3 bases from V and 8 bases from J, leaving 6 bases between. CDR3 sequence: CASSSDYSPLHF. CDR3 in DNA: TGCGCCAGCAGCTCGGACTATTCACCCCTCCACTTT. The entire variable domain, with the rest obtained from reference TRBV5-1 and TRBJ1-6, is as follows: KAGVTQTPRYLIKTRGQQVTLSCSPISGHRSVSWYQQTPGQGLQFLFEYFSETQRNKGNFPGRFSGRQFSNSRSEMNVSTLELGDSALYLCASSSDYSPLHFGNGTRLTVT.

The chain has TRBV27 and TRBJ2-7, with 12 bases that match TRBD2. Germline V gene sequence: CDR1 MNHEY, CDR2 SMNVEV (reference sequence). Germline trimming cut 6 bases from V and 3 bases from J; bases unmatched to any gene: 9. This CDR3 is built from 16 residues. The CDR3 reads CASSRNGLAGIYEQYF. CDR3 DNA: TGTGCCAGCAGCCGCAACGGACTAGCGGGAATCTACGAGCAGTACTTC.

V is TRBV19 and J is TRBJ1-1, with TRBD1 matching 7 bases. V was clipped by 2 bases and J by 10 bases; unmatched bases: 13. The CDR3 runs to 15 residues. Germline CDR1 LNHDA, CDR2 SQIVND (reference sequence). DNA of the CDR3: TGTGCCAGTAGTATACGGGACAGCACACCCTGGGGAGCTTTCTTT. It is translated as CASSIRDSTPWGAFF.

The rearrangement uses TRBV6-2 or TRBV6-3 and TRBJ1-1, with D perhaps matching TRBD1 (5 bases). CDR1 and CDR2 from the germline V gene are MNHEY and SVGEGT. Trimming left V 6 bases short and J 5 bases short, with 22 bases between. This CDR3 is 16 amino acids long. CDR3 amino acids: CASSRGVRVRKTEAFF. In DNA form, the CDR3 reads TGTGCCAGCAGCCGGGGCGTTCGGGTACGAAAGACTGAAGCTTTCTTT.

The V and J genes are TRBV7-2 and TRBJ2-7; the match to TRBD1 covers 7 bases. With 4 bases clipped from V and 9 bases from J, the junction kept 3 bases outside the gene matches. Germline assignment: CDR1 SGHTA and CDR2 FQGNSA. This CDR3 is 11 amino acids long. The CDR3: CASSSRDRQYF. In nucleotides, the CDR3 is TGTGCCAGCAGCTCTCGGGACAGGCAGTACTTC.

The CDR3 spells CASSLYAWRAGGADTQYF. The DNA for the CDR3 is TGTGCCAGCAGTTTGTACGCGTGGCGGGCGGGAGGCGCAGATACGCAGTATTTT. The rearrangement joins TRBV28 to TRBJ2-3; TRBD2 agrees at 8 bases. J gave up 4 bases and V 3 bases, and 15 bases lay outside the gene matches. The CDR3 has 18 amino acids. CDR1 and CDR2 from the germline V gene are MDHEN and SYDVKM. Together with reference TRBV28 and TRBJ2-3, the CDR3 gives the full variable domain: DVKVTQSSRYLVKRTGEKVFLECVQDMDHENMFWYRQDPGLGLRLIYFSYDVKMKEKGDIPEGYSVSREKKERFSLILESASTNQTSMYLCASSLYAWRAGGADTQYFGPGTRLTVL.

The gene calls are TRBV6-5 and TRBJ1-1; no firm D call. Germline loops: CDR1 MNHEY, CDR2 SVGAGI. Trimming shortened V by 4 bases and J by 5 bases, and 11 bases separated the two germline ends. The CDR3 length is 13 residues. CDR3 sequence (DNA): TGTGCCAGCAGTTTGTGGGGTAAGACTGAAGCTTTCTTT. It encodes CASSLWGKTEAFF.

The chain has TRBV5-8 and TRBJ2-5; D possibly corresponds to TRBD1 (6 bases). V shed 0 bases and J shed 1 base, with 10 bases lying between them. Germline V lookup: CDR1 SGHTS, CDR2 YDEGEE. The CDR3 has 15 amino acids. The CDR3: CASSLGDRFQETQYF. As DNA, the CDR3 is TGTGCCAGCAGCTTGGGCGACAGGTTCCAAGAGACCCAGTACTTC.

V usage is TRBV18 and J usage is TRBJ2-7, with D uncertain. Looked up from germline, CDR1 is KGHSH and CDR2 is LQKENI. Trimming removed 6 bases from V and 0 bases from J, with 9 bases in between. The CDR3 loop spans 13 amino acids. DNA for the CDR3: TGTGCCAGCTCCGATGAGTACTCCTACGAGCAGTACTTC. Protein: CASSDEYSYEQYF.

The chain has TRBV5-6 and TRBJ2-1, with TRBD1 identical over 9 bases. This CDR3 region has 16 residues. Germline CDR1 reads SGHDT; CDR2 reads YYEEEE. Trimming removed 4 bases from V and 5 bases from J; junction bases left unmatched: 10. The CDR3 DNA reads TGTGCCAGCAGCCCAGGACAGGGGAGGAATAACAATGAGCAGTTCTTC. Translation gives CASSPGQGRNNNEQFF. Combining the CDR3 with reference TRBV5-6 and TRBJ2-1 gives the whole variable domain DAGVTQSPTHLIKTRGQQVTLRCSPKSGHDTVSWYQQALGQGPQFIFQYYEEEERQRGNFPDRFSGHQFPNYSSELNVNALLLGDSALYLCASSPGQGRNNNEQFFGPGTRLTVL.

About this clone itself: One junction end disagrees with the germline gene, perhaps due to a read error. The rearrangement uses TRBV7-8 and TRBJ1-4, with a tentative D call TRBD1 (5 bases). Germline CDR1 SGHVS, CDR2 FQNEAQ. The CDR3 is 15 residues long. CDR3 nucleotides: TGTGCCAGCAGCCCCCGGGACGGAACTTATGAAAAACTGTTTTTT. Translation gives CASSPRDGTYEKLFF.